This T cell receptor beta chain was profiled in a study of CD8 T cells in Susac syndrome. The CDR3 is 16 amino acids. From germline, CDR1 is SGHNT and CDR2 YYREEE (reference sequence). Trimming stripped 4 bases from V and 2 bases from J, with 17 bases between. The authors sequenced TCR beta from blood CD8+ and CD4+ T cells. Random hexamers were used to reverse transcribe an amount of 0.5 to 1 ug RNA. With immunoSEQ multiplex PCR, TCR beta CDR3 was amplified across 54 Vbeta and 13 Jbeta. TCRdb re-derived calls from the immunoSEQ multiplex PCR reads in MiXCR, one entry per CDR3 protein. The sample carries 150,000 to 200,000 distinct CDR3 sequences, around 95% recorded once.

Input material: CD4+ T cells from PBMCs. This clonotype originated in a human donor with multiple sclerosis. The rearrangement joins TRBV5-4 to TRBJ2-3, with D perhaps given as TRBD1 or TRBD2 (6 bases each). This chain's CDR3 is CASSLYVGGSTDTQYF. The CDR3 nucleotides read TGTGCCAGCAGCCTTTATGTGGGGGGCTCCACAGATACGCAGTATTTT.